This T cell receptor beta chain was captured by sequencing in a study of T cell responses to AZD1222 COVID-19 vaccine. Study-wide findings and caveats: The donor cohort was predominantly white British with a female majority, and clonal diversity may have been underestimated. Sampling that yielded the repertoires occurred only after the peak T cell response. Reports indicate that nearly half of spike-specific TCRs are directed at unmutated variant regions. The study found vaccine-associated CD4 TCRs spanning spike, dominant at 160-218 and 743-854.

Profiling relied on immunoSEQ multiplex PCR, and the TCRdb table lists in-frame clones only, not all of them. The top ten clones hold less than 3.5% of a sample with under 100,000 clones, roughly 84% of them seen once. This CDR3 contains 14 residues. From germline, CDR1 is SGHRS and CDR2 YFSETQ. V dropped 3 bases and J dropped 2 bases, with 11 bases sitting between them. This clone is a singleton in its sample. Its antigen is as yet unknown. The V call is TRBV5-1, the J call TRBJ1-2, with D possibly being TRBD1 (5 bases). The origin of this receptor is an adult in good health. The source material was peripheral blood, sampled on day 0 of AZD1222 vaccination. CDR3: CASSWDGLNYGYTF. The DNA of the CDR3 is TGCGCCAGCAGCTGGGACGGACTCAACTATGGCTACACCTTC. Full variable domain (rest looked up from reference TRBV5-1 and TRBJ1-2): KAGVTQTPRYLIKTRGQQVTLSCSPISGHRSVSWYQQTPGQGLQFLFEYFSETQRNKGNFPGRFSGRQFSNSRSEMNVSTLELGDSALYLCASSWDGLNYGYTFGSGTRLTVV.